This entry concerns a single TCR beta chain. These data belong to a study of blood T cell repertoires in COVID-19. Overall study: Acute-phase and convalescent COVID-19 samples originated in the United States, Italy and Spain. T cells, B-cell-depleted T cells, or PBMCs supplied cDNA or gDNA.

Source study methods: For nucleated cells, counts were estimated from reference gene primer amplification. TCRdb keeps only in-frame clones here, not all; method: immunoSEQ multiplex PCR. V and J calls and clone size are those listed in that table; D and trimming were worked out from the DNA. The sample contains some 200,000 clones, 83% of which appear only once. While infection was still active, Seattle patients were enrolled and then followed longitudinally. Sequenced input: peripheral blood. This receptor was identified in a woman younger than 45 with COVID-19, enrolled during active disease.

The CDR3 reads CASSRAGGQIETQYF. The CDR3 DNA sequence: TGTGCCAGCTCACGAGCAGGGGGGCAGATCGAGACCCAGTACTTC. The rearrangement joins TRBV18 to TRBJ2-5, with D perhaps matching TRBD1 (7 bases). Trimming removed 4 bases at V and 5 bases at J, with 17 bases between. CDR3 length: 15 residues. The germline CDR1 and CDR2 sequences are KGHSH and LQKENI.